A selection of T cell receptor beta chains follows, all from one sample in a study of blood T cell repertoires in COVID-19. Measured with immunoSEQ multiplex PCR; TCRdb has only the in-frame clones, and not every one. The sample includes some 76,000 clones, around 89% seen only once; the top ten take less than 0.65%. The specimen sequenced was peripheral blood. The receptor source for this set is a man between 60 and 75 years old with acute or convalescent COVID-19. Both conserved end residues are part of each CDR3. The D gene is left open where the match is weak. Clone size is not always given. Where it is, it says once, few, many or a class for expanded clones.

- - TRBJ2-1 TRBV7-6 CASSLEGASYNEQFF TGTGCCAGCAGCTTAGAGGGAGCCTCCTACAATGAGCAGTTCTTC
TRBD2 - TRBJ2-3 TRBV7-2 CASSKYSGRDTQYF TGTGCCAGCAGCAAATATAGCGGGAGGGATACGCAGTATTTT
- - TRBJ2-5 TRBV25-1 CASSESGVETQYF TGTGCCAGCAGTGAATCCGGGGTAGAGACCCAGTACTTC
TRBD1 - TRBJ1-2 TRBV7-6 CASSLIRGSNYGYTF TGTGCCAGCAGCTTAATCAGGGGGTCTAACTATGGCTACACCTTC
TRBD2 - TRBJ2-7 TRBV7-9 CASSSTSGGVEQYF TGTGCCAGCAGCTCGACTAGCGGGGGCGTGGAGCAGTACTTC
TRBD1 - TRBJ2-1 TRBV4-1 CASSQTGGTYNEQFF TGCGCCAGCAGCCAAACAGGGGGGACCTACAATGAGCAGTTCTTC
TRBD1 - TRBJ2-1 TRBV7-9 CASSISGTGGYEQFF TGTGCCAGCAGCATCTCCGGGACAGGGGGATATGAGCAGTTCTTC
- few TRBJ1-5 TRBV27 CASSYGSNQPQHF TGTGCCAGCAGTTACGGTAGCAATCAGCCCCAGCATTTT
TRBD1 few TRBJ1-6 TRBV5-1 CASQKDRGNSPLHF TGCGCCAGCCAAAAGGACAGGGGGAATTCACCCCTCCACTTT
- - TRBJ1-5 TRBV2 CASENSNQPQHF TGTGCCAGTGAGAATAGCAATCAGCCCCAGCATTTT
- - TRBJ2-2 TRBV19 CASSISDVSTGELFF TGTGCCAGTAGTATTAGCGACGTTAGCACCGGGGAGCTGTTTTTT
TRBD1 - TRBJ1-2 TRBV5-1 CASSLAGGRGVSTDGYTF TGCGCCAGCAGCTTGGCCGGAGGCAGGGGGGTATCTACGGATGGCTACACCTTC
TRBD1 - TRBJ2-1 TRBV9 CASSDLGQGKGGGGEQFF TGTGCCAGCAGCGACTTAGGACAGGGCAAGGGCGGCGGCGGTGAGCAGTTCTTC
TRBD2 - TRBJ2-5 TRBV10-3 CAISPNGAGGETQYF TGTGCCATCAGTCCCAACGGGGCGGGAGGGGAGACCCAGTACTTC
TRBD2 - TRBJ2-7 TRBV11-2 CASSLDLAGLDEQYF TGTGCCAGCAGCTTAGACCTAGCGGGATTAGACGAGCAGTACTTC
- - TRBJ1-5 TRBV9 CASSVGQGLQPQHF TGTGCCAGCAGCGTAGGGCAGGGGCTTCAGCCCCAGCATTTT
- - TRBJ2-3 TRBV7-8 CASSLVTGHDTDTQYF TGTGCCAGCAGCTTGGTAACGGGACACGACACAGATACGCAGTATTTT
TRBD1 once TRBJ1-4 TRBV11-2 CASSPGQLTTNEKLFF TGTGCCAGCAGCCCGGGACAGCTCACAACTAATGAAAAACTGTTTTTT
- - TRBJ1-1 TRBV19 CASSKQRDTEAFF TGTGCCAGTAGTAAACAGCGGGACACTGAAGCTTTCTTT
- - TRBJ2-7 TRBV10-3 CASSPLGANYEQYF TGTGCCAGCAGCCCTCTGGGGGCCAACTACGAGCAGTACTTC
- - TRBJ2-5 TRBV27 CASSSFPGIEETQYF TGTGCCAGCAGTTCCTTCCCGGGGATCGAAGAGACCCAGTACTTC
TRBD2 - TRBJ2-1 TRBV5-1 CASSLSSGGSYNEQFF TGCGCCAGCAGCTTAAGTAGCGGGGGCTCCTACAATGAGCAGTTCTTC
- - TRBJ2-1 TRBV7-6 CASSLEAGGHNEQFF TGTGCCAGCAGCTTAGAGGCTGGGGGCCACAATGAGCAGTTCTTC
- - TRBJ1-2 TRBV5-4 CASSLGLGGYTF TGTGCCAGCAGCTTGGGACTTGGGGGCTACACCTTC
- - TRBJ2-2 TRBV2 CASRGLGELFF TGTGCCAGCAGGGGGCTCGGGGAGCTGTTTTTT
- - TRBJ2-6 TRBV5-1 CASSLQAFGANVLTF TGCGCCAGCAGCCTCCAAGCGTTTGGGGCCAACGTCCTGACTTTC
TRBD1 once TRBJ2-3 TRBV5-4 CASSNFRDREDTQYF TGTGCCAGCAGCAATTTCCGGGACAGGGAGGATACGCAGTATTTT
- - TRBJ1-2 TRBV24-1 CATRGPRLGGYTF TGTGCCACCAGGGGCCCCAGGTTGGGTGGCTACACCTTC
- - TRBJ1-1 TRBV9 CASSVVGTLNTEAFF TGTGCCAGCAGCGTAGTGGGGACACTTAACACTGAAGCTTTCTTT
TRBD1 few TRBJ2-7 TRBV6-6 CASSSLGQGAYEQYF TGTGCCAGCAGTTCGTTGGGACAGGGGGCATACGAGCAGTACTTC
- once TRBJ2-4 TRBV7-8 CASSFTTGIPRNIQYF TGTGCCAGCAGCTTCACAACAGGGATACCAAGAAACATTCAGTACTTC
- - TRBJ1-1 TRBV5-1 CASSLVPENTEAFF TGCGCCAGCAGCTTGGTGCCAGAAAACACTGAAGCTTTCTTT
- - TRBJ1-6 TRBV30 CAWSPTGLSDRNVHF TGTGCCTGGAGCCCAACAGGGCTTAGTGACCGCAACGTCCACTTT
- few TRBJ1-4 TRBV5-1 CASRVSDGEKLFF TGCGCCAGCAGAGTGTCAGATGGTGAAAAACTGTTTTTT
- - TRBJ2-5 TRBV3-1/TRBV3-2 CASSLTGSGQETQYF TGTGCCAGCAGTCTAACAGGGTCGGGCCAAGAGACCCAGTACTTC
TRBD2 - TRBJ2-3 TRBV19 CASRPLAGGADTQYF TGTGCCAGTAGGCCGCTAGCGGGGGGTGCAGATACGCAGTATTTT
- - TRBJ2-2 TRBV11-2 CASSFDPGRRTGELFF TGTGCCAGCAGCTTTGACCCAGGGCGTCGCACCGGGGAGCTGTTTTTT
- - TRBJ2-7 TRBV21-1 CASSKKGVAGDSSYEQYF TGTGCCAGCAGCAAAAAAGGGGTGGCCGGGGACAGCTCCTACGAGCAGTACTTC
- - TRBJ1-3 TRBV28 CASSLRGELKGNTIYF TGTGCCAGCAGTTTAAGAGGTGAACTCAAAGGAAACACCATATATTTT
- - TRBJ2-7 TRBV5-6 CASSLDFRGYLYEQYF TGTGCCAGCAGCTTGGATTTCAGGGGCTATCTTTACGAGCAGTACTTC
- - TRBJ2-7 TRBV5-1 CASSLVSETTYEQYF TGCGCCAGCAGCTTGGTTTCAGAAACCACCTACGAGCAGTACTTC
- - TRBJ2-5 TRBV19 CASSIVRGETQYF TGTGCCAGTAGTATCGTCCGGGGTGAGACCCAGTACTTC
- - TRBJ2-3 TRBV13 CANGGSSSTDTQYF TGTGCCAACGGGGGATCCAGTAGCACAGATACGCAGTATTTT
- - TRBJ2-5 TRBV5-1 CASSTRRVAQETQYF TGCGCCAGCAGCACCCGTCGGGTCGCCCAAGAGACCCAGTACTTC
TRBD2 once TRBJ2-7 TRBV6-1 CASSEAGRGVSYEQYF TGTGCCAGCAGTGAAGCGGGGCGGGGGGTCTCCTACGAGCAGTACTTC
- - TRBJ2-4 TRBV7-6 CASSSTVAKNIQYF TGTGCCAGCAGCTCTACGGTAGCCAAAAACATTCAGTACTTC
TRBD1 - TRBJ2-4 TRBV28 CASGLTGVYIQYF TGTGCCAGCGGCTTGACAGGGGTTTACATTCAGTACTTC
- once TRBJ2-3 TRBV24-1 CATSDSKGRVSTTDTQYF TGTGCCACCAGTGACTCAAAAGGCAGGGTAAGCACCACAGATACGCAGTATTTT
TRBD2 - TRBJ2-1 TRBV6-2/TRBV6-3 CASSPSGTPIYNEQFF TGTGCCAGCAGCCCTAGCGGGACTCCTATATACAATGAGCAGTTCTTC
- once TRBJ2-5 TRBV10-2 CASSESTGEEETQYF TGCGCCAGCAGTGAGTCGACGGGGGAGGAAGAGACCCAGTACTTC
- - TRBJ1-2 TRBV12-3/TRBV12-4 CASSLGGAYGYTF TGTGCCAGCAGTTTAGGCGGAGCCTATGGCTACACCTTC
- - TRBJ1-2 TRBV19 CASSTRVYYGYTF TGTGCCAGTAGCACCAGGGTTTACTATGGCTACACCTTC
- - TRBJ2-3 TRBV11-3 CASSLAPADTQYF TGTGCCAGCAGCTTGGCCCCAGCAGATACGCAGTATTTT
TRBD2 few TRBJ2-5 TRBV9 CASSVVAGGVETQYF TGTGCCAGCAGCGTAGTTGCGGGAGGAGTGGAGACCCAGTACTTC
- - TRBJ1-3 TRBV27 CASRSSGSGNTIYF TGTGCCAGCAGATCCAGTGGCTCTGGAAACACCATATATTTT
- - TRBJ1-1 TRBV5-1 CASSLRPGANTEAFF TGCGCCAGCAGCTTACGACCGGGAGCGAACACTGAAGCTTTCTTT
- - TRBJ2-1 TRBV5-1 CASSFGQGGNEQFF TGCGCCAGCAGCTTCGGCCAGGGAGGTAATGAGCAGTTCTTC
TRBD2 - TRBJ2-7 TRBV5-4 CASSSTGTSVLNEQYF TGTGCCAGCAGCTCAACCGGGACTAGCGTTTTGAACGAGCAGTACTTC